The rows below give T cell receptor beta chains drawn from one sample of a study of CD8 T cells in Susac syndrome. TCRdb redid the calling of the immunoSEQ multiplex PCR reads with MiXCR, one entry per CDR3 protein. The sample records 400,000 to 550,000 distinct CDR3 sequences, about 85% being singletons. The sequenced sample consisted of CD8+ T cells from PBMCs. The source of these receptors is a human donor with multiple sclerosis. Both conserved end residues are part of each CDR3. D genes are given only for firm matches. Size is omitted from some rows. Given values are once, few, many or a class for expanded clones.

V gene	J gene	D gene	clone size	CDR3 DNA	CDR3 protein
TRBV6-1	TRBJ2-7	TRBD1	NA	TGTGCCAGCAGTGAATATGGGGACAGGTCCTACGAGCAGTACTTC	CASSEYGDRSYEQYF
TRBV29-1	TRBJ2-7	NA	few	TGCAGCGTTGGGGAAGGCTACGAGCAGTACTTC	CSVGEGYEQYF
TRBV5-1	TRBJ2-2	TRBD2	NA	TGCGCCAGCAGCTTGGCCGTTAGCGGGAGTATGTCCGGGGAGCTGTTTTTT	CASSLAVSGSMSGELFF
TRBV12-3/TRBV12-4	TRBJ1-1	TRBD1	once	TGTGCCAGCACCTGGACAGGGTCCACTGAAGCTTTCTTT	CASTWTGSTEAFF
TRBV30	TRBJ2-6	NA	NA	NA	CAWSLEREVLSGANVLTF
TRBV6-2/TRBV6-3	TRBJ1-1	NA	NA	TGTGCCAGCAGCCTGTCCACCCCCACTGAAGCTTTCTTT	CASSLSTPTEAFF
TRBV27	TRBJ1-2	NA	NA	TGTGCCACCAGGTCATACTATGGCTACACCTTC	CATRSYYGYTF
TRBV11-2	TRBJ1-5	TRBD1	NA	TGTGCCAGCAGCTTATGGGGATCCGGGACAGAGTCTCAGCCCCAGCATTTT	CASSLWGSGTESQPQHF
TRBV27	TRBJ2-3	NA	once	TGTGCCAGCAGGACCTTTAGCCTACACACAGATACGCAGTATTTT	CASRTFSLHTDTQYF
TRBV19	TRBJ2-7	NA	NA	TGTGCCAGTAGTATAGAGGACAGTGTCTACGAGCAGTACTTC	CASSIEDSVYEQYF
TRBV6-4	TRBJ2-1	NA	NA	TGTGCCAGCAGTGAGGGTCTCGGTGAGCAGCTCTTC	CASSEGLGEQLF
TRBV6-1	TRBJ2-5	TRBD2	NA	TGTGCCAGCCGTAGCGGGGGGGCCTCAGAGACCCAGTACTTC	CASRSGGASETQYF
TRBV2	TRBJ2-5	NA	NA	TGTGCCAGCAGTGAGTTGGGAGTTCTCCAAGAGACCCAGTACTTC	CASSELGVLQETQYF
TRBV13	TRBJ2-7	NA	NA	TGTGCCAGCAGCCAACCGGATTTCAACGAGCAGTACTTC	CASSQPDFNEQYF
TRBV14	TRBJ2-7	TRBD1	once	TGTGCCAGCAGCCAAGATATGACAGGGGTGTTAGTCTACGAGCAGTACTTC	CASSQDMTGVLVYEQYF
TRBV4-1	TRBJ1-2	NA	NA	TGCGCCAGCAGCCAAGATCAGTCACAGATAGCTAACTATGGCTACACCTTC	CASSQDQSQIANYGYTF
TRBV2	TRBJ2-5	NA	NA	TGTGCCAGCAGTGAAGCTGGCAGGAAAGAGACCCAGTACTTC	CASSEAGRKETQYF
TRBV4-1	TRBJ2-1	TRBD1	NA	TGCGCCAGCAGCCAAGTTAGACAGGGGATGGGCAATGAGCAGTTCTTC	CASSQVRQGMGNEQFF
TRBV11-3	TRBJ2-3	TRBD2	NA	TGTGCCAGCAGCCGCAGCGGGGGGGTTGGAGATACGCAGTATTTT	CASSRSGGVGDTQYF
TRBV2	TRBJ2-1	NA	NA	TGTGCCAGCAGTACCAAGCGTGAGCAGTTCTTC	CASSTKREQFF
TRBV28	TRBJ1-2	NA	NA	TGTGCCAGCAGTTTTTTAGAGGGGGTTTCTAACTATGGCTACACCTTC	CASSFLEGVSNYGYTF
TRBV27	TRBJ2-1	NA	NA	TGTGCCAGCAGTTCTGAGGTATCCTACAATGAGCAGTTCTTC	CASSSEVSYNEQFF
TRBV7-9	TRBJ1-1	NA	NA	TGTGCCAGCCGGCGGACGGAGAACACTGAAGCTTTCTTT	CASRRTENTEAFF
TRBV4-2	TRBJ2-7	NA	NA	TGTGCCAGCAGCCAAGCCCTCGACAGAAACTACCGCTACGAGCAGTACTTC	CASSQALDRNYRYEQYF
TRBV6-5	TRBJ2-5	NA	once	TGTGCCAGCAGTTACTCTGAGGGGCGTACAGGGCGGGGAGAGACCCAGTACTTC	CASSYSEGRTGRGETQYF
TRBV2	TRBJ1-2	NA	NA	TGTGCCAGCAGCCTACAGGAACTCCCTGGCTACACCTTC	CASSLQELPGYTF
TRBV20-1	TRBJ1-1	NA	NA	TGCAGTGCTAGAGATCGCCGGGGCGACACTGAAGCTTTCTTT	CSARDRRGDTEAFF
TRBV6-1	TRBJ2-7	NA	NA	TGTGCCAGCAGTGAAGGGGGTTCTTTGAGGGACCTCTCCTACGAGCAGTACTTC	CASSEGGSLRDLSYEQYF